Each of the 19 T cell receptor beta chains below was sequenced from the same sample in a study of blood T cell repertoires in COVID-19. Using immunoSEQ multiplex PCR, the repertoire was profiled, and TCRdb retains in-frame clones only, with some absent. The sample yields roughly 260,000 clones, about 89% seen once. Sequencing was done on a sample of peripheral blood. The receptors here all came from a woman aged 45-65 years with acute or convalescent COVID-19.

The chain carries TRBV28 and TRBJ2-1, with 8 bases aligning to TRBD2. CDR1 and CDR2 from the germline V gene are MDHEN and SYDVKM. This CDR3 has 15 residues. After removal of 5 bases from V and 2 bases from J, the junction contained 5 bases not matched to a gene. Written as DNA, the CDR3 is TGTGCCAGCAGTACGGGAGGGAAGACCTACAATGAGCAGTTCTTC. Translated: CASSTGGKTYNEQFF.

The chain couples TRBV29-1 to TRBJ1-2; TRBD1 agrees at 8 bases. Germline values: CDR1 SQVTM, CDR2 ANQGSEA. This CDR3 has 18 amino acids. J was trimmed by 0 bases and V by 2 bases; bases with no gene match: 14. CDR3 sequence reads: CSVERLHGQGSANYGYTF. The DNA of the CDR3 is TGCAGCGTTGAAAGGCTGCACGGACAGGGAAGCGCTAACTATGGCTACACCTTC. Drawing the rest from reference TRBV29-1 and TRBJ1-2, the complete variable domain is SAVISQKPSRDICQRGTSLTIQCQVDSQVTMMFWYRQQPGQSLTLIATANQGSEATYESGFVIDKFPISRPNLTFSTLTVSNMSPEDSSIYLCSVERLHGQGSANYGYTFGSGTRLTVV.

The rearrangement joins TRBV5-1 to TRBJ2-1, with 10 bases fitting TRBD1. V shed 3 bases, J shed 9 bases, and the junction held 9 bases outside the gene matches. This CDR3 has 15 amino acids. Germline-derived CDR1 and CDR2 are SGHRS and YFSETQ. The CDR3 here is CASSSLGTGEAEQFF. CDR3 DNA: TGCGCCAGCAGCTCTCTAGGGACAGGGGAGGCTGAGCAGTTCTTC.

In the case of this clone: Other DNA sequences in the sample encode the same CDR3. This chain uses TRBV6-5 with TRBJ1-3; perhaps TRBD1 as D (6 bases). Looked up from germline, CDR1 is MNHEY and CDR2 is SVGAGI. The CDR3 is made up of 15 amino acids. Trimming shortened V by 6 bases and J by 0 bases, and 12 bases separated the two germline ends. CDR3 coding DNA: TGTGCCAGCAGCCCCACAGGGCACTCTGGAAACACCATATATTTT. Translating it yields CASSPTGHSGNTIYF.

This clone was recorded once. The V and J genes are TRBV24-1 and TRBJ2-3, with 9 bases that match TRBD1. The CDR3 length is 17 residues. Germline V gene lookup returns CDR1 KGHDR and CDR2 SFDVKD. Trimming removed 1 base from V and 4 bases from J; junction bases left unmatched: 8. In DNA, the CDR3 is TGTGCCACCAGTGATTTTCCACAGGGGGCCGACGCAGATACGCAGTATTTT. Translating it yields CATSDFPQGADADTQYF.

The V and J genes are TRBV9 and TRBJ2-1; D not resolved. V was pared by 0 bases and J by 0 bases, with 10 bases between. Germline V gene data show CDR1 as SGDLS and CDR2 as YYNGEE. There are 16 residues in the CDR3. The CDR3 sequence: CASSVDYRSSYNEQFF. CDR3 DNA sequence: TGTGCCAGCAGCGTAGATTATCGGAGCTCCTACAATGAGCAGTTCTTC. Drawing the rest from reference TRBV9 and TRBJ2-1, the complete variable domain is DSGVTQTPKHLITATGQRVTLRCSPRSGDLSVYWYQQSLDQGLQFLIQYYNGEERAKGNILERFSAQQFPDLHSELNLSSLELGDSALYFCASSVDYRSSYNEQFFGPGTRLTVL.

The chain carries TRBV24-1 and TRBJ2-5; a weak D match, TRBD1 (7 bases). The CDR3 has 15 amino acids. V was trimmed by 2 bases and J by 6 bases, leaving 15 bases between them. CDR1 and CDR2 from the germline V gene are KGHDR and SFDVKD. CDR3 in DNA: TGTGCCACCAGTGATTCTACAGGGGCGGGACAGACCCAGTACTTC. It is translated as CATSDSTGAGQTQYF.

The rearrangement uses TRBV7-9 and TRBJ1-2, with no clear D. Trimming pared 3 bases from V and 8 bases from J, leaving 16 bases between. Germline V lookup: CDR1 SEHNR, CDR2 FQNEAQ (reference sequence). This CDR3 has 14 amino acids. CDR3 loop: CASSFLYDGYGYTF. CDR3 nucleotides: TGTGCCAGCAGCTTCCTCTACGACGGGTACGGCTACACCTTC.

The DNA for the CDR3 is TGTGCCAGCAGCGTTTCCACAACTAATGAAAAACTGTTTTTT. Its protein product is CASSVSTTNEKLFF. The rearrangement joins TRBV9 to TRBJ1-4; D not certain. The V end was cut by 2 bases, the J end by 0 bases, with 5 bases between. Per the germline V gene, CDR1 is SGDLS and CDR2 is YYNGEE. The CDR3 covers 14 residues.

The chain recombines TRBV7-2 with TRBJ2-5; D may be TRBD2 (6 bases). Per the germline V gene, CDR1 is SGHTA and CDR2 is FQGNSA. Trimming removed 2 bases from V and 4 bases from J, with 8 bases in between. CDR3 length: 13 amino acids. CDR3 nucleotide sequence: TGTGCCAGCAGCTTAATGGGGGGAGAGACCCAGTACTTC. It yields the protein CASSLMGGETQYF. The whole variable domain, remainder taken from reference TRBV7-2 and TRBJ2-5, is GAGVSQSPSNKVTEKGKDVELRCDPISGHTALYWYRQSLGQGLEFLIYFQGNSAPDKSGLPSDRFSAERTGGSVSTLTIQRTQQEDSAVYLCASSLMGGETQYFGPGTRLLVL.

The V and J genes are TRBV9 and TRBJ2-5; 9 bases line up with TRBD1. The CDR3 runs to 14 residues. CDR1 is SGDLS and CDR2 is YYNGEE in the germline V gene. After removal of 5 bases from V and 3 bases from J, the junction contained 5 bases not matched to a gene. The CDR3 loop is CASSVGQGKETQYF. For the CDR3, the DNA is TGTGCCAGCAGTGTTGGACAGGGGAAAGAGACCCAGTACTTC.

CDR3 nucleotides: TGTGCCAGCAGCTACTTAAGTGGCGGGTTGAACACCGGGGAGCTGTTTTTT. Translated, it gives CASSYLSGGLNTGELFF. This chain uses TRBV3-1 (or the pseudogene TRBV3-2) with TRBJ2-2, with a possible D match to TRBD2 (5 bases). V was shortened by 5 bases and J by 1 base, with 17 bases between the two germline ends. This CDR3 region has 17 residues. Germline V gives CDR1 LGHDT, CDR2 YNNKEL (reference sequence).

The V and J genes are TRBV28 and TRBJ2-3; 7 nucleotides line up with TRBD1. The ends lost 7 bases at V and 2 bases at J; junction bases unmatched: 9. The CDR3 length is 15 residues. CDR1 is MDHEN, CDR2 SYDVKM, per germline. CDR3 in amino acids: CASTPPGQHTDTQYF. DNA for the CDR3: TGTGCCAGCACCCCCCCGGGACAGCACACAGATACGCAGTATTTT. The variable domain in full, with the rest retrieved from reference TRBV28 and TRBJ2-3, is DVKVTQSSRYLVKRTGEKVFLECVQDMDHENMFWYRQDPGLGLRLIYFSYDVKMKEKGDIPEGYSVSREKKERFSLILESASTNQTSMYLCASTPPGQHTDTQYFGPGTRLTVL.

The V gene is TRBV2, the J gene TRBJ1-5; D is ambiguous. CDR1 and CDR2 (germline): SNHLY, FYNNEI. The CDR3 runs 13 residues. The germline V and J ends were trimmed by 8 bases and 6 bases, with 14 bases remaining between them. The CDR3 here is CASSLEVSQPQHF. In nucleotides, the CDR3 is TGTGCCAGCTCTCTCGAAGTCAGTCAGCCCCAGCATTTT.

V is TRBV19 and J is TRBJ2-5; TRBD1 agrees at 10 bases. Germline CDR1 and CDR2: LNHDA and SQIVND (reference sequence). The length of the CDR3 is 14 residues. With V trimmed by 5 bases and J by 2 bases, 2 bases remained unmatched. In DNA, the CDR3 is TGTGCCAGTAGTCAGGACAGGGGGCAAGAGACCCAGTACTTC. It yields the protein CASSQDRGQETQYF.

The chain combines TRBV7-2 with TRBJ2-7; 8 bases map to TRBD2. Trimming took 7 bases from V and 4 from J; bases not matched to a gene: 9. This CDR3 is 14 amino acids long. CDR1 and CDR2 from the germline V gene are SGHTA and FQGNSA. Here the CDR3 reads CASIPRGLEYEQYF. In nucleotides, the CDR3 is TGTGCCAGCATCCCGAGGGGACTAGAGTACGAGCAGTACTTC.

This chain connects TRBV7-9 to TRBJ2-7; tentatively, D is TRBD1 (6 bases). Trimming cost V 5 bases and J 3 bases, with 14 bases left between them. The CDR3 has 14 amino acids. Germline V gene sequence: CDR1 SEHNR, CDR2 FQNEAQ (reference sequence). The CDR3 loop reads CASSVRDKDYEQYF. The CDR3 nucleotides read TGTGCCAGCAGCGTACGGGACAAGGACTACGAGCAGTACTTC. Combining the CDR3 with reference TRBV7-9 and TRBJ2-7 gives the whole variable domain DTGVSQNPRHKITKRGQNVTFRCDPISEHNRLYWYRQTLGQGPEFLTYFQNEAQLEKSRLLSDRFSAERPKGSFSTLEIQRTEQGDSAMYLCASSVRDKDYEQYFGPGTRLTVT.

The chain employs TRBV27 and TRBJ1-4, with D possibly being TRBD1 (6 bases). The CDR3 has 15 residues. Germline V gene data show CDR1 as MNHEY and CDR2 as SMNVEV (reference sequence). V dropped 6 bases and J dropped 5 bases, with 16 bases sitting between them. The CDR3 nucleotides are TGTGCCAGCAGAATCTCCTGGACAGACAATGAAAAACTGTTTTTT. Its translation: CASRISWTDNEKLFF.

V usage is TRBV5-1 and J usage is TRBJ2-5, with 7 bases fitting TRBD2. CDR1 SGHRS and CDR2 YFSETQ come from the germline V gene. After removal of 0 bases from V and 5 bases from J, the junction contained 4 bases not matched to a gene. This CDR3 comprises 14 residues. The CDR3 DNA reads as TGCGCCAGCAGCTTGGAGCGGGGCGGGGAGACCCAGTACTTC. It yields the protein CASSLERGGETQYF.